Each of the 7 T cell receptor beta chains below was sequenced from the same sample in a study of blood T cell repertoires in COVID-19. Some clones are missing from TCRdb's copy, which holds only in-frame ones; the method was immunoSEQ multiplex PCR. This table holds about 440,000 clones, 75% to 90% found once. What was sequenced was peripheral blood. These receptors all stem from a woman in her twenties or thirties with acute or convalescent COVID-19.

This chain connects TRBV5-6 to TRBJ1-4; no reliable D call. Germline lookup yields CDR1 SGHDT and CDR2 YYEEEE. The germline V and J ends were trimmed by 0 bases and 3 bases, with 3 bases remaining between them. This CDR3 spans 13 amino acids. The CDR3 DNA reads TGTGCCAGCAGCTTGGGGCCTAATGAAAAACTGTTTTTT. It encodes CASSLGPNEKLFF.

The J gene is TRBJ1-6, the V gene TRBV6-6; the D is unclear. CDR3 size: 16 residues. Germline lookup yields CDR1 MNHNY and CDR2 SVGAGI (reference sequence). V was clipped by 2 bases and J by 8 bases, with 16 bases between them. CDR3 DNA: TGTGCCAGCAGTTACACCTCCTCCCCGGCGGATTCACCCCTCCACTTT. As protein: CASSYTSSPADSPLHF.

On this clone itself: One junction end does not reproduce the germline sequence, and a read error may be involved. V is TRBV6-6 and J is TRBJ1-4; D uncertain. CDR1 is MNHNY, CDR2 SVGAGI, per germline (reference sequence). The CDR3 spans 12 residues. CDR3 sequence (DNA): TGTGCCAGCAGCGGTTCAAATGAAAAGCTGTTTTTT. It specifies CASSGSNEKLFF.

The rearrangement links TRBV9 to TRBJ2-7, with 9 bases matching TRBD1. The CDR3 totals 15 residues. Germline V CDR1 and CDR2: SGDLS, YYNGEE. The trim removed 3 bases at V and 5 bases at J, leaving 9 bases unmatched. The CDR3 protein is CASSGRIQGANEQYF. The CDR3 region has the DNA TGTGCCAGCAGCGGACGGATACAGGGGGCCAACGAGCAGTACTTC.

This clone turned up a few times. The chain has TRBV29-1 and TRBJ2-5; TRBD1 aligns across 9 bases. This CDR3 region has 13 residues. V lost 6 bases and J lost 5; bases outside the gene matches: 7. Germline CDR1 reads SQVTM; CDR2 reads ANQGSEA. CDR3 in amino acids: CSVNRGQWETQYF. The CDR3 DNA is TGCAGCGTAAACAGGGGGCAATGGGAGACCCAGTACTTC. Combining the CDR3 with reference TRBV29-1 and TRBJ2-5 gives the whole variable domain SAVISQKPSRDICQRGTSLTIQCQVDSQVTMMFWYRQQPGQSLTLIATANQGSEATYESGFVIDKFPISRPNLTFSTLTVSNMSPEDSSIYLCSVNRGQWETQYFGPGTRLLVL.

The chain links TRBV23-1 to TRBJ1-5; weak D call: TRBD1 (5 bases). TRBV23-1 is sorted into the ORF group, with uncertain function. This CDR3 comprises 19 residues. With 0 bases removed from V and 2 bases from J, the gap between germline ends came to 20 bases. The CDR3: CASSQSTGTFKECNQPQHF. Here the CDR3 DNA reads TGCGCCAGCAGTCAATCGACCGGGACTTTCAAAGAATGCAATCAGCCCCAGCATTTT.

V and J are TRBV6-4 and TRBJ2-1; D perhaps matches TRBD2 (6 bases). Trimming removed 0 bases at V and 12 bases at J, with 12 bases between. There are 13 residues in the CDR3. In germline, CDR1 is MRHNA, CDR2 SNTAGT. CDR3 residues: CASSDSKGLSQFF. CDR3 coding DNA: TGTGCCAGCAGTGACTCGAAGGGACTGTCGCAGTTCTTC.